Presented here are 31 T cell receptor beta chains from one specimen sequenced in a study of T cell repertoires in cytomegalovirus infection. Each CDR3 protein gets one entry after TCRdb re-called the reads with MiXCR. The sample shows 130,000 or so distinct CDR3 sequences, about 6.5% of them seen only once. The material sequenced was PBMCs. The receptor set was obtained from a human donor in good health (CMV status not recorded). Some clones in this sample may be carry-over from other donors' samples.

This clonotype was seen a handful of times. CDR3 in DNA: TGTGCCAGCAGTCCCCGGGTAGCCAAAAACATTCAGTACTTC. As protein: CASSPRVAKNIQYF. This chain uses TRBV6-5 with TRBJ2-4; D is unclear. The length of the CDR3 is 14 residues. Germline V gene lookup returns CDR1 MNHEY and CDR2 SVGAGI. V was trimmed by 5 bases and J by 0 bases, leaving 8 bases between them.

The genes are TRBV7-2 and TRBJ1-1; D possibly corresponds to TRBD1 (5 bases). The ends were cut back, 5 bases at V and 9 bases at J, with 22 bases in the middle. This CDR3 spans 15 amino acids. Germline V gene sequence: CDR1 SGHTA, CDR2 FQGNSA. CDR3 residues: CASSPIRDRGLKAFF. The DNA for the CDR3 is TGTGCCAGCAGCCCTATCCGGGACCGAGGGCTCAAAGCTTTCTTT. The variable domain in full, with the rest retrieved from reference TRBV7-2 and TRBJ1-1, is GAGVSQSPSNKVTEKGKDVELRCDPISGHTALYWYRQSLGQGLEFLIYFQGNSAPDKSGLPSDRFSAERTGGSVSTLTIQRTQQEDSAVYLCASSPIRDRGLKAFFGQGTRLTVV.

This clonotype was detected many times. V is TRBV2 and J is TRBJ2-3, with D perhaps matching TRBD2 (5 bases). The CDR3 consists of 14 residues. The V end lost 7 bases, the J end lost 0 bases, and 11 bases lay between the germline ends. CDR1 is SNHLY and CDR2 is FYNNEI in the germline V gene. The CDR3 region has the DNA TGTGCCAGCATTCGGGGATCGAGCACAGATACGCAGTATTTT. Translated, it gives CASIRGSSTDTQYF. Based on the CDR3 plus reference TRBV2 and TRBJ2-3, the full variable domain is EPEVTQTPSHQVTQMGQEVILRCVPISNHLYFYWYRQILGQKVEFLVSFYNNEISEKSEIFDDQFSVERPDGSNFTLKIRSTKLEDSAMYFCASIRGSSTDTQYFGPGTRLTVL.

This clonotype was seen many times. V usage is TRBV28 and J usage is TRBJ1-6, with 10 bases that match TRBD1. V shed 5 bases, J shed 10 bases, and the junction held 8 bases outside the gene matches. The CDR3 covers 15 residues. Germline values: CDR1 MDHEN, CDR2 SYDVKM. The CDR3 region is CASSLRQGAISPLHF. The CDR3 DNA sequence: TGTGCCAGCAGTCTACGACAGGGGGCAATCTCACCCCTCCACTTT.

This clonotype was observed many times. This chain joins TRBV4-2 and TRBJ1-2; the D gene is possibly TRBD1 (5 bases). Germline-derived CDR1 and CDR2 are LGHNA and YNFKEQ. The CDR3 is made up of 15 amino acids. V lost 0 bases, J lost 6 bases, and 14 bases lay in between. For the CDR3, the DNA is TGTGCCAGCAGCCAAGACGGCAGGGCTAGTGATGGCTACACCTTC. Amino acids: CASSQDGRASDGYTF.

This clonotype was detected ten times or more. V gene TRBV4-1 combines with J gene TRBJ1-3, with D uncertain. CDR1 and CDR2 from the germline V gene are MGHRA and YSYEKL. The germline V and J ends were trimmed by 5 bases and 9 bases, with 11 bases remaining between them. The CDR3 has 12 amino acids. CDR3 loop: CASSWTRGTIYF. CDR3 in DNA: TGCGCCAGCAGCTGGACCCGGGGCACCATATATTTT.

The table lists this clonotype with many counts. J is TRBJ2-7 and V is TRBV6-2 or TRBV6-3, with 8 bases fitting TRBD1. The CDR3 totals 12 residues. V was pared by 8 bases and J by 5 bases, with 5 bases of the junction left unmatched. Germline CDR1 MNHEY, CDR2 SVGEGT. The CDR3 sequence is CASRQGINEQYF. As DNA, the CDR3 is TGTGCCAGCCGACAGGGGATCAACGAGCAGTACTTC.

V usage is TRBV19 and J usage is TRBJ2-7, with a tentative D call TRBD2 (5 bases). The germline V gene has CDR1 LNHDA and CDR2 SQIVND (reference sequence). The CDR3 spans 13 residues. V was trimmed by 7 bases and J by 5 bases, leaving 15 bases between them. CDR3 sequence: CASKRTGVDEQYF. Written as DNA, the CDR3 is TGTGCCAGTAAACGGACTGGGGTCGACGAGCAGTACTTC.

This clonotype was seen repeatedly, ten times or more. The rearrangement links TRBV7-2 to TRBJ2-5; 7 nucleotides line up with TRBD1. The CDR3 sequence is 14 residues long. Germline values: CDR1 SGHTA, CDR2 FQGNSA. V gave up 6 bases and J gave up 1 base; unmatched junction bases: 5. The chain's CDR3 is CASSPDRSQETQYF. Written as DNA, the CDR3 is TGTGCCAGCAGTCCGGACAGGAGCCAAGAGACCCAGTACTTC.

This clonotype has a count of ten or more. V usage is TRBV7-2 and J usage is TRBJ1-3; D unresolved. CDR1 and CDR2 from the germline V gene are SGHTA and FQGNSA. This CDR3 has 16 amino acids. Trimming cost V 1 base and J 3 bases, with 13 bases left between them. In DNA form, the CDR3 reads TGTGCCAGCAGCTTAGTAGGACTAGGGAGTGGAAACACCATATATTTT. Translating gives CASSLVGLGSGNTIYF.

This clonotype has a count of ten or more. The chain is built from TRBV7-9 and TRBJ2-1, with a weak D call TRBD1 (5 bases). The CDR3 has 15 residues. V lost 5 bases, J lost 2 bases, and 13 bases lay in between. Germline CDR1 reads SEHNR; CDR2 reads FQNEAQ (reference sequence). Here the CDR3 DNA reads TGTGCCAGCAGCATCGTCGCAGGGACCTACAATGAGCAGTTCTTC. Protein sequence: CASSIVAGTYNEQFF.

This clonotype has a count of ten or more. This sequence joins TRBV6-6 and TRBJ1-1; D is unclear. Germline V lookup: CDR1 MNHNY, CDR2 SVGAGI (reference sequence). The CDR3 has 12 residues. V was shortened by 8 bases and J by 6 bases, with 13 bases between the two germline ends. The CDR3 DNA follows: TGTGCCAGCGGACTAGTGGCTGCTGAAGCTTTCTTT. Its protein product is CASGLVAAEAFF.

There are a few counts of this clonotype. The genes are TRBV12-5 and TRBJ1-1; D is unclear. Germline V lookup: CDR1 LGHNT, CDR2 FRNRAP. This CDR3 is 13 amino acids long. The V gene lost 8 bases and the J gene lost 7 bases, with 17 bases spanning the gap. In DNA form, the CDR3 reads TGTGCTAGTCAGAACTCCTCGCGACTTGAAGCTTTCTTT. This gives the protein CASQNSSRLEAFF. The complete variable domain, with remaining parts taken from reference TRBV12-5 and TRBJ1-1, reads DARVTQTPRHKVTEMGQEVTMRCQPILGHNTVFWYRQTMMQGLELLAYFRNRAPLDDSGMPKDRFSAEMPDATLATLKIQPSEPRDSAVYFCASQNSSRLEAFFGQGTRLTVV.

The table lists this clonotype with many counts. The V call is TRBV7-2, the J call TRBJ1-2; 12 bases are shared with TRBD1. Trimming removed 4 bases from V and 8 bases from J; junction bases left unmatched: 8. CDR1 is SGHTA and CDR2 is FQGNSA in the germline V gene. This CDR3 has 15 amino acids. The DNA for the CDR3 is TGTGCCAGCAGCTCCTTCCGGGACAGGGGGCAGGGCTACACCTTC. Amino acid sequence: CASSSFRDRGQGYTF.

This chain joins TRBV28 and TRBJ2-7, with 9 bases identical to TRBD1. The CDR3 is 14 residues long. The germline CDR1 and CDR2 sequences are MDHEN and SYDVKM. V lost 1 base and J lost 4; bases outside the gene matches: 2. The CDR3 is CASSLSGQGYEQYF. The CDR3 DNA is TGTGCCAGCAGTTTATCGGGACAGGGATACGAGCAGTACTTC.

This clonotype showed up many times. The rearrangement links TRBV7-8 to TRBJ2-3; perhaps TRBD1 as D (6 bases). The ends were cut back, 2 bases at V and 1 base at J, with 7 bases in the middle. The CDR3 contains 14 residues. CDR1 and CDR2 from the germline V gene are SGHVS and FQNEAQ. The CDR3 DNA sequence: TGTGCCAGCAGCTTATGGGGGCGCACAGATACGCAGTATTTT. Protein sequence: CASSLWGRTDTQYF.

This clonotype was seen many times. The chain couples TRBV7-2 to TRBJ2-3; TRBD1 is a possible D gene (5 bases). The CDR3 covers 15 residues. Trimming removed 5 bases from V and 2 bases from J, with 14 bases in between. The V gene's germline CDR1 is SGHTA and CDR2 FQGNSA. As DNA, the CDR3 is TGTGCCAGCAGCCGAGCCCCAGGGCACACAGATACGCAGTATTTT. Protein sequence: CASSRAPGHTDTQYF.

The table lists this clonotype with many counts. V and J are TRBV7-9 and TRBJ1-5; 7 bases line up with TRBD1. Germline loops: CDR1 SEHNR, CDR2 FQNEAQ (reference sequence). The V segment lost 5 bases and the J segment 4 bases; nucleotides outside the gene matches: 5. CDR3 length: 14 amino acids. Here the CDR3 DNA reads TGTGCCAGCAGCATGCCAGGGGGTAATCAGCCCCAGCATTTT. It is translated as CASSMPGGNQPQHF.

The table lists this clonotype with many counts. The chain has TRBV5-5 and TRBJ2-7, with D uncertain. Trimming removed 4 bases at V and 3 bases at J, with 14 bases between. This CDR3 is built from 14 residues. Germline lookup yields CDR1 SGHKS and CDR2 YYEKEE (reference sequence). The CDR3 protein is CASSHTELGYEQYF. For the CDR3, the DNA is TGTGCCAGCAGCCATACAGAATTGGGCTACGAGCAGTACTTC.

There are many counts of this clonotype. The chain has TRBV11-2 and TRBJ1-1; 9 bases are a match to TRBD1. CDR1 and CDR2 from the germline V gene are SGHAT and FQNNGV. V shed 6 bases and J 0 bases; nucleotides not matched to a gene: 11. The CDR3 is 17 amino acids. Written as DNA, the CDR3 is TGTGCCAGCAGGTCTAACAGGGGGCAAAGGATGAACACTGAAGCTTTCTTT. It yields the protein CASRSNRGQRMNTEAFF.

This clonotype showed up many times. The CDR3 DNA reads TGTGCCAGTAGTGCGGACCCCTTCGGAACATATAATTCACCCCTCCACTTT. Protein product: CASSADPFGTYNSPLHF. The chain joins TRBV19 to TRBJ1-6; D gene ambiguous. CDR1 and CDR2 (germline): LNHDA, SQIVND (reference sequence). The CDR3 covers 17 residues. V was clipped by 5 bases and J by 4 bases, with 18 bases between them.

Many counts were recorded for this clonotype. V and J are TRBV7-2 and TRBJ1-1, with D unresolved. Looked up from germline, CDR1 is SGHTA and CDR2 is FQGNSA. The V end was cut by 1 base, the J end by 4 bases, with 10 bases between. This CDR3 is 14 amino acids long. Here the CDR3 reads CASSLERWGTEAFF. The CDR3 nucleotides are TGTGCCAGCAGCTTAGAAAGGTGGGGCACTGAAGCTTTCTTT.

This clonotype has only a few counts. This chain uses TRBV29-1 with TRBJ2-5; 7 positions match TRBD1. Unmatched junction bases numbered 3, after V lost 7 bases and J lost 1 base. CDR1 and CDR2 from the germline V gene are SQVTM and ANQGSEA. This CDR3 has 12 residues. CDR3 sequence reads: CSATGIQETQYF. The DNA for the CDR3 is TGCAGCGCGACAGGGATCCAAGAGACCCAGTACTTC.

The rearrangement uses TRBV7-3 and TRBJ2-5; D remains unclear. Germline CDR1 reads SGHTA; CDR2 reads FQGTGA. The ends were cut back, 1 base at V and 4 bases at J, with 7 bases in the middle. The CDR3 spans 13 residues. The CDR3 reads CASSLRLGETQYF. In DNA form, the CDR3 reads TGTGCCAGCAGCTTAAGGCTAGGAGAGACCCAGTACTTC.

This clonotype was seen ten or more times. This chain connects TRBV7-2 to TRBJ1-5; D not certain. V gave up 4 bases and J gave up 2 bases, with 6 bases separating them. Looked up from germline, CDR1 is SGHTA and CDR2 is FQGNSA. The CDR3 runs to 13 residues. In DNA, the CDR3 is TGTGCCAGCAGCTCGGACGGCAATCAGCCCCAGCATTTT. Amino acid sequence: CASSSDGNQPQHF.

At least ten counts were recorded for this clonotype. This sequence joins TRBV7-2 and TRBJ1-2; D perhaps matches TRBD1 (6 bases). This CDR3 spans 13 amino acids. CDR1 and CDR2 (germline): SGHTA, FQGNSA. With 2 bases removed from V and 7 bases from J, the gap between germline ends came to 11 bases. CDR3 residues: CASSLTGPSGYTF. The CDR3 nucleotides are TGTGCCAGCAGCTTAACAGGGCCCTCTGGCTACACCTTC.

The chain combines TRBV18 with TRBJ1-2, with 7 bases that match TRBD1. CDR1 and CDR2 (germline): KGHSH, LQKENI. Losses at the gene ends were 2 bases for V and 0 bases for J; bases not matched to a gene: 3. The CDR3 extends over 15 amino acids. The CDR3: CASSPGTEANYGYTF. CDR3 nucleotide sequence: TGTGCCAGCTCACCAGGGACAGAAGCTAACTATGGCTACACCTTC.

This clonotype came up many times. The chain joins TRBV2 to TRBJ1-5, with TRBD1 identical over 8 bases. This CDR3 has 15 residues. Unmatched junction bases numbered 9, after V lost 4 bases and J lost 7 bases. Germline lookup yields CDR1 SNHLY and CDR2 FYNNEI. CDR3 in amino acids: CASSVGRGQRQPQHF. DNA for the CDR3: TGTGCCAGCAGTGTGGGCAGGGGGCAAAGGCAGCCCCAGCATTTT.

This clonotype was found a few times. The CDR3: CASSSHQTGFGYNEQFF. In DNA, the CDR3 is TGCGCCAGCAGCTCCCATCAAACAGGATTTGGGTACAATGAGCAGTTCTTC. The chain joins TRBV5-1 to TRBJ2-1; D might be TRBD1 (5 bases). Germline values: CDR1 SGHRS, CDR2 YFSETQ. V was pared by 3 bases and J by 4 bases, with 20 bases between. This CDR3 contains 17 residues.

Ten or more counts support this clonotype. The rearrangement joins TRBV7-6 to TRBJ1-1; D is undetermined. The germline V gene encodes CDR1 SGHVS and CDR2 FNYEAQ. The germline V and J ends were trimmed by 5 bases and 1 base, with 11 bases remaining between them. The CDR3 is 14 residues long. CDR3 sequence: CASSPGLGNTEAFF. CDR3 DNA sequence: TGTGCCAGCAGCCCAGGCCTAGGGAACACTGAAGCTTTCTTT. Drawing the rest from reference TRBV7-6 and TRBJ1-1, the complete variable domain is GAGVSQSPRYKVTKRGQDVALRCDPISGHVSLYWYRQALGQGPEFLTYFNYEAQQDKSGLPNDRFSAERPEGSISTLTIQRTEQRDSAMYRCASSPGLGNTEAFFGQGTRLTVV.

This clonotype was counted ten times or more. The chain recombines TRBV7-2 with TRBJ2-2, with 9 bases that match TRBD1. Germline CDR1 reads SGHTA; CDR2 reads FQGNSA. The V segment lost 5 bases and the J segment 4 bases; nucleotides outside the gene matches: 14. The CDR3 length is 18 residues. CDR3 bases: TGTGCCAGCAGCCATCGGGCCCTAGACAGGGGGGGCACCGGGGAGCTGTTTTTT. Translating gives CASSHRALDRGGTGELFF.